Listed here is a single T cell receptor beta chain. The data stem from a study of cytomegalovirus exposure and HLA in healthy donors. Germline CDR1 is SGHTA and CDR2 is FQGNSA. CDR3 length: 15 amino acids. V lost 6 bases to trimming and J lost 0 bases; unmatched junction nucleotides: 4. Profiled with immunoSEQ multiplex PCR; TCRdb holds only in-frame clones, not every one. Of about 79,000 clones in the sample, roughly 93% were seen once. The chain couples TRBV7-2 to TRBJ2-1, with 8 bases fitting TRBD2. Source material: PBMCs. The receptor was isolated from a woman under 40 in good health and CMV-seronegative. CDR3 sequence reads: CASSPSGGSYNEQFF. The CDR3 nucleotides read TGTGCCAGCAGTCCCAGCGGGGGCTCCTACAATGAGCAGTTCTTC.